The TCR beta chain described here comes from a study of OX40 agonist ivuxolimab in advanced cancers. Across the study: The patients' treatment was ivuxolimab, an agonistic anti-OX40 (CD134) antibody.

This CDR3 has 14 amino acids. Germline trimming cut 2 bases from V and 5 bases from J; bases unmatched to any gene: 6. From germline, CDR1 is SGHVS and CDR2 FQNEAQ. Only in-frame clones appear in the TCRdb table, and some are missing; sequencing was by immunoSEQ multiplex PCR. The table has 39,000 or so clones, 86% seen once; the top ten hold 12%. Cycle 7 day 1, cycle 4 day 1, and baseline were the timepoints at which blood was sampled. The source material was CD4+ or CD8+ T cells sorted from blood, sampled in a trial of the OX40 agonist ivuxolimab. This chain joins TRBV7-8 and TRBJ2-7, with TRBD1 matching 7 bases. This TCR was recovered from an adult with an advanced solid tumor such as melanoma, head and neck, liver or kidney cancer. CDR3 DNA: TGTGCCAGCAGCTTAAAAGGGGGCGTAAACGAGCAGTACTTC. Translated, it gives CASSLKGGVNEQYF.